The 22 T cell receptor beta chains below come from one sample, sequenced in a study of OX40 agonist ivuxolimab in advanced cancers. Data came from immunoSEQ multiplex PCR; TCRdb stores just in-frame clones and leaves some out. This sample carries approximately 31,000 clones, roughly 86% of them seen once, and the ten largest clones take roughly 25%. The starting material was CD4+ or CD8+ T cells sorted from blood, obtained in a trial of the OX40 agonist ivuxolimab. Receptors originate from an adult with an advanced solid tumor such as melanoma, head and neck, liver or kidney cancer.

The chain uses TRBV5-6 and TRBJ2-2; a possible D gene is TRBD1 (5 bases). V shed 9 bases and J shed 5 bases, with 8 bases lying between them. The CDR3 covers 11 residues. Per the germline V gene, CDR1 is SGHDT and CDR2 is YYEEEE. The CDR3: CATSGTGELFF. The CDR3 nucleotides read TGTGCCACTTCAGGGACCGGGGAGCTGTTTTTT.

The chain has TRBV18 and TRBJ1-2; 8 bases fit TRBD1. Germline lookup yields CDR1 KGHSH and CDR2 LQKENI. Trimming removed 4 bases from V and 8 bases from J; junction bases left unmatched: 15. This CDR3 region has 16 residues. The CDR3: CASSLSSGQGTIGYTF. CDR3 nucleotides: TGTGCCAGCTCACTATCGTCCGGACAGGGAACGATCGGCTACACCTTC. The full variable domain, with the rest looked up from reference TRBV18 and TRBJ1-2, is NAGVMQNPRHLVRRRGQEARLRCSPMKGHSHVYWYRQLPEEGLKFMVYLQKENIIDESGMPKERFSAEFPKEGPSILRIQQVVRGDSAAYFCASSLSSGQGTIGYTFGSGTRLTVV.

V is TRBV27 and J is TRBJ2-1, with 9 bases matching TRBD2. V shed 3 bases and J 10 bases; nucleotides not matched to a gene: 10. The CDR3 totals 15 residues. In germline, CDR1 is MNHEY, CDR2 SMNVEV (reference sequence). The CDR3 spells CASSFSGSLLGEQFF. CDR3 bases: TGTGCCAGCAGTTTTAGCGGGAGCCTCCTCGGGGAGCAGTTCTTC.

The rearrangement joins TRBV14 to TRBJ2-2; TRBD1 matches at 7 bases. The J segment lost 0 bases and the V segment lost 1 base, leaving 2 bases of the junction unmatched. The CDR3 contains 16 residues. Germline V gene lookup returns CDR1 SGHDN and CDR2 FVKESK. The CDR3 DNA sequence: TGTGCCAGCAGCCAAGGGACAGGTGCGAACACCGGGGAGCTGTTTTTT. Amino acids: CASSQGTGANTGELFF. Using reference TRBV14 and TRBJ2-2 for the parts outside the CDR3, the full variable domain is EAGVTQFPSHSVIEKGQTVTLRCDPISGHDNLYWYRRVMGKEIKFLLHFVKESKQDESGMPNNRFLAERTGGTYSTLKVQPAELEDSGVYFCASSQGTGANTGELFFGEGSRLTVL.

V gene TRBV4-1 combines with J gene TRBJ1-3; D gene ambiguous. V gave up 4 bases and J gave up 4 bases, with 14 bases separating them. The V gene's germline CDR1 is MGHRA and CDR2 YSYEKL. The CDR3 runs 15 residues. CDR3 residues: CASSRDVGEGNTIYF. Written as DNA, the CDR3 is TGCGCCAGCAGCCGCGACGTCGGCGAAGGAAACACCATATATTTT.

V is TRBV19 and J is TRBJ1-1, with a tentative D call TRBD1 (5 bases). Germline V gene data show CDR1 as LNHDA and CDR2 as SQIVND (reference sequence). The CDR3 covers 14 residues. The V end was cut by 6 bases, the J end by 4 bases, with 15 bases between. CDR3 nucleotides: TGTGCCAGTAGCCTACAGGCTGCGAGCACTGAAGCTTTCTTT. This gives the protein CASSLQAASTEAFF.

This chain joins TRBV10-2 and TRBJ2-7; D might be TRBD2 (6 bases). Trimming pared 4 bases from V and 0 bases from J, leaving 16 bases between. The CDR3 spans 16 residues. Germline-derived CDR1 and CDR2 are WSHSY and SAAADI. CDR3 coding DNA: TGCGCCAGCAGTGCCCCTAGCGCGACGAACTCCTACGAGCAGTACTTC. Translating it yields CASSAPSATNSYEQYF.

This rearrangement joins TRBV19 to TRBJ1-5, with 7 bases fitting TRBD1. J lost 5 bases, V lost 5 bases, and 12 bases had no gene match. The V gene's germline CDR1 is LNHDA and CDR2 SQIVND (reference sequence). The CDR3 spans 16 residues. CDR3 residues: CASSRETGQPHQPQHF. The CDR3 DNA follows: TGTGCCAGTAGTCGCGAAACGGGACAGCCGCATCAGCCCCAGCATTTT.

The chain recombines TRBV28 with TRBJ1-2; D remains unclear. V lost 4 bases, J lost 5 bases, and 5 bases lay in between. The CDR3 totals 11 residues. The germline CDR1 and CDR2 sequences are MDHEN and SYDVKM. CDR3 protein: CASSWLYGYTF. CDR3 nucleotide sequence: TGTGCCAGCAGTTGGCTGTATGGCTACACCTTC.

DNA of the CDR3: TGTGCCAGTACCATTGCTCGGGGGAACACTGAAGCTTTCTTT. Its protein product is CASTIARGNTEAFF. The chain combines TRBV19 with TRBJ1-1; D is uncertain. Germline V gene lookup returns CDR1 LNHDA and CDR2 SQIVND (reference sequence). CDR3 length: 14 residues. V was clipped by 7 bases and J by 1 base, with 13 bases between them.

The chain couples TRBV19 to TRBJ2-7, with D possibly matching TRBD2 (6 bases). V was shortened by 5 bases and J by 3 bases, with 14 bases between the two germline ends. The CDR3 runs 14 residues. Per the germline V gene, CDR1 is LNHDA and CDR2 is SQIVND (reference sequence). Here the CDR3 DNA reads TGTGCCAGTAGTGCCGGGACGGACTACTACGAGCAGTACTTC. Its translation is CASSAGTDYYEQYF.

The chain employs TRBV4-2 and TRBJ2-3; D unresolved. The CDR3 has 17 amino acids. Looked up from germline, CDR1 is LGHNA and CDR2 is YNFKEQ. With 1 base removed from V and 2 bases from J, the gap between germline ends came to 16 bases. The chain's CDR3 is CASSQVRIRPHTDTQYF. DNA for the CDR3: TGTGCCAGCAGCCAAGTCCGGATTCGCCCTCACACAGATACGCAGTATTTT.

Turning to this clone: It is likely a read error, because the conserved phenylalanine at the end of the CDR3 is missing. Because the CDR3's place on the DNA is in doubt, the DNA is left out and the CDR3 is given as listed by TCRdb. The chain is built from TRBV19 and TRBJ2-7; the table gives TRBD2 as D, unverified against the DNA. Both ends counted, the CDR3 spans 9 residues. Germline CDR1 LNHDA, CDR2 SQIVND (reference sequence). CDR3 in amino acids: CASSIDRVL.

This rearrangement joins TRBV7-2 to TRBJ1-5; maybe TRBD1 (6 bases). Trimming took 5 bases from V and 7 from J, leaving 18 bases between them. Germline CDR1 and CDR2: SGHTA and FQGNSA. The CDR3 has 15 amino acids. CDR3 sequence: CASSQVVGAGQPQHF. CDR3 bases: TGTGCCAGCAGCCAGGTGGTGGGGGCAGGACAGCCCCAGCATTTT.

This CDR3 is CASSEGDSSYEQYF. CDR3 sequence (DNA): TGTGCCAGCAGTGAAGGGGACAGTTCATACGAGCAGTACTTC. J is TRBJ2-7 and V is TRBV2, with 7 bases aligning to TRBD1. V was pared by 1 base and J by 4 bases, with 4 bases of the junction left unmatched. This CDR3 region has 14 residues. CDR1 SNHLY and CDR2 FYNNEI come from the germline V gene.

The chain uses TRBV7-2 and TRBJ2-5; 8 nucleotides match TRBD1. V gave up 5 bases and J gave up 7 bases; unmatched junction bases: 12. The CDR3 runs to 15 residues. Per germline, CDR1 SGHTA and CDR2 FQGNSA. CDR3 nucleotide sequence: TGTGCCAGCAGCCTTTCAATGACAGGGGAAAGGACCCAGTACTTC. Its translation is CASSLSMTGERTQYF.

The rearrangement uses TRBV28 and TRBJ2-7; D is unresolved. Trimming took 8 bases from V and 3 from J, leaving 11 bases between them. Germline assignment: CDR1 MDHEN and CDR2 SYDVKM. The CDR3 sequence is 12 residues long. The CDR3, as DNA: TGTGCCAGCTACAGTGGATTCTACGAGCAGTACTTC. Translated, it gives CASYSGFYEQYF.

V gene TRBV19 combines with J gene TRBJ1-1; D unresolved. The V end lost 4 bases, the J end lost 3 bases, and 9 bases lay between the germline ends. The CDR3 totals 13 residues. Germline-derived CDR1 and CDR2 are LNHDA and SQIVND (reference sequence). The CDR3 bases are TGTGCCAGTAGTACCTACAGCGACACTGAAGCTTTCTTT. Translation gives CASSTYSDTEAFF.

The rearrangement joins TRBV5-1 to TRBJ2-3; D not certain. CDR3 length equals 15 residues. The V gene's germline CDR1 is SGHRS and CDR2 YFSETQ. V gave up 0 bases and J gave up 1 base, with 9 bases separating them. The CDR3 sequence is CASSLEGRGTDTQYF. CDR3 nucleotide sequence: TGCGCCAGCAGCTTGGAGGGAAGGGGCACAGATACGCAGTATTTT. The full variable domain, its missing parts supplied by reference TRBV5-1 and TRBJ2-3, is KAGVTQTPRYLIKTRGQQVTLSCSPISGHRSVSWYQQTPGQGLQFLFEYFSETQRNKGNFPGRFSGRQFSNSRSEMNVSTLELGDSALYLCASSLEGRGTDTQYFGPGTRLTVL.

CDR3 sequence reads: CSVEDRPGLGTDTQYF. The CDR3 DNA sequence: TGCAGCGTTGAAGATCGGCCGGGACTCGGCACAGATACGCAGTATTTT. This chain uses TRBV29-1 with TRBJ2-3; D is perhaps TRBD2 (6 bases). The germline V gene encodes CDR1 SQVTM and CDR2 ANQGSEA. Trimming took off 0 bases at V and 1 base at J, with 14 bases between the two ends. This CDR3 is built from 16 residues.

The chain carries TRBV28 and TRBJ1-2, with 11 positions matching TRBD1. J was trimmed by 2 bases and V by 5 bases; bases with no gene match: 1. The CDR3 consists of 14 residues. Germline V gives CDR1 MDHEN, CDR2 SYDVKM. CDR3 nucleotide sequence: TGTGCCAGCAGTGGACAGGGGGCGAACTATGGCTACACCTTC. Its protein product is CASSGQGANYGYTF.

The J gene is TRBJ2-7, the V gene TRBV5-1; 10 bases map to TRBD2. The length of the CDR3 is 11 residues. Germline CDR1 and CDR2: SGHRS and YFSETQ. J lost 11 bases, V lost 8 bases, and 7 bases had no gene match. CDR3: CASKREGDEYF. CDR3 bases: TGCGCCAGTAAGCGGGAGGGCGATGAGTACTTC.